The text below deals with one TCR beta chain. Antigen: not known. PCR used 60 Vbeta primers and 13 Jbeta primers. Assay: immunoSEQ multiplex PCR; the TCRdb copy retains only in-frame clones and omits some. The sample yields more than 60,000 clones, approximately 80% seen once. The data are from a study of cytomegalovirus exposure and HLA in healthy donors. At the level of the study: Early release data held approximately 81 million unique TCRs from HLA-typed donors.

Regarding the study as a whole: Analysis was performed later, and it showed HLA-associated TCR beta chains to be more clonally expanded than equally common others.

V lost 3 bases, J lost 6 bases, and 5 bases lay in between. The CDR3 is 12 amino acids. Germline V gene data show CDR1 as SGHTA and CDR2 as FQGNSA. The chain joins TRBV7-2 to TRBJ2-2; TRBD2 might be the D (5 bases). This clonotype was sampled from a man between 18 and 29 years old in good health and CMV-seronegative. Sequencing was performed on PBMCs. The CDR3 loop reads CASSLRAGELFF. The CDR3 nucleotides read TGTGCCAGCAGCTTGCGGGCCGGGGAGCTGTTTTTT.